This TCR beta chain was captured in a study of yellow fever vaccine responses in identical twins. TCRdb called the RT-PCR reads again in MiXCR, with one record for every CDR3 protein. Here the sample spans 2,000 to 2,500 distinct CDR3 sequences, about 7.4% being singletons. V was shortened by 7 bases and J by 9 bases, with 19 bases between the two germline ends. Germline CDR1 reads MDHEN; CDR2 reads SYDVKM. There are 14 residues in the CDR3. By sample share, this clonotype is medium-sized (0.01 to 0.1%). Antigen: not known. Study-level findings and limits: As reported, the vaccine T cell response of twins seemed partly convergent and partly personalized.

This clonotype originated in a woman aged 18-29 years who received the yellow fever vaccine. V usage is TRBV28 and J usage is TRBJ2-1; D assignment may be TRBD1 or TRBD2 (5 bases each). The sequencing used T cells from blood (PBMCs), unsorted or a sorted subset (not recorded which), collected 2 years after vaccination. CDR3 loop: CASTPPPGSSEQFF. The CDR3 DNA reads as TGTGCCAGCACTCCCCCCCCAGGGAGTAGTGAGCAGTTCTTC.